This T cell receptor (beta chain) comes out of a study of blood T cell dynamics during melanoma immunotherapy. Sample share makes this clone medium-sized. The data were produced by immunoSEQ multiplex PCR, yet TCRdb's version contains in-frame clones alone and is incomplete. The data hold 9,700 or so clones, with around 90% observed a single time. Regarding time point: pre-treatment baseline. One draw preceded checkpoint blockade; another followed its first cycle at week 3. The sequencing used blood, collected from a patient treated with checkpoint blockade. This receptor was obtained from a human donor with melanoma.

In nucleotides, the CDR3 is TGCGCCAGCAGTACCCAGGGGCCACCAAATGAAAAACTGTTTTTT. It encodes CASSTQGPPNEKLFF. This chain connects TRBV5-1 to TRBJ1-4, with a weak D call TRBD1 (6 bases). V lost 5 bases and J lost 5, with 16 bases in between. The CDR3 loop spans 15 amino acids. Germline V CDR1 and CDR2: SGHRS, YFSETQ.